These T cell receptor beta chains were read from a single sample in a study of CD8 T cells in Susac syndrome. TCRdb re-called the immunoSEQ multiplex PCR reads through MiXCR, storing one row per CDR3 protein. Of more than 200,000 distinct CDR3 sequences listed, 92% are singletons. Sequencing was done on a sample of CD8+ T cells from PBMCs. These receptors were obtained from a human donor with multiple sclerosis. CDR3s include the opening cysteine and the closing phenylalanine or tryptophan. Each record gives: J gene, D gene, clone size, V gene, CDR3 protein, CDR3 DNA. A D gene is named only where the DNA matches it firmly. Rows may omit the clone size; those that give it use once, few, many or a size class.

TRBJ2-5 | TRBD2 | once | TRBV4-2 | CASSQDPGGASETQYF | TGTGCCAGCAGCCAAGATCCGGGGGGGGCCAGTGAGACCCAGTACTTC
TRBJ2-7 | TRBD1 | - | TRBV4-2 | CASSQEGDRDSTYEQYF | TGTGCCAGCAGCCAAGAAGGAGACCGGGACAGCACCTACGAGCAGTACTTC
TRBJ2-3 | - | - | TRBV28 | CASSPSGPDGTDTQYF | TGTGCCAGCAGTCCGTCCGGCCCGGACGGCACAGATACGCAGTATTTT
TRBJ2-5 | TRBD1 | - | TRBV7-8 | CASTSSRDSQPETQYF | TGTGCCAGCACTTCCTCCCGGGACAGCCAGCCGGAGACCCAGTACTTC
TRBJ1-5 | - | once | TRBV12-3/TRBV12-4 | CASSQGTFSNQPQHF | TGTGCCAGTTCACAGGGAACTTTTAGCAATCAGCCCCAGCATTTT
TRBJ2-5 | TRBD1 | - | TRBV18 | CASSRGTGPRETQYF | TGTGCCAGCTCACGTGGGACAGGCCCGCGGGAGACCCAGTACTTC
TRBJ2-1 | - | - | TRBV27 | CAASRSSYNEQFF | TGTGCCGCGTCACGTAGCTCCTACAATGAGCAGTTCTTC
TRBJ2-6 | TRBD1 | - | TRBV19 | CASSIEGQGAGANVLTF | TGTGCCAGTAGTATAGAGGGACAGGGGGCTGGGGCCAACGTCCTGACTTTC
TRBJ2-7 | - | - | TRBV5-6 | CASSQPGQTYEQYF | TGTGCCAGCAGCCAACCGGGACAAACCTACGAGCAGTACTTC
TRBJ2-5 | - | - | TRBV5-1 | CASSEGAPYQETQYF | TGCGCCAGCAGCGAGGGAGCGCCGTACCAAGAGACCCAGTACTTC
TRBJ1-4 | - | - | TRBV4-3 | CASSQGSLGGEKLFF | TGCGCCAGCAGCCAAGGGTCGTTGGGGGGAGAAAAACTGTTTTTT
TRBJ1-5 | - | - | TRBV6-5 | CASSYTEFEPQHF | TGTGCCAGCAGTTACACTGAATTCGAGCCCCAGCATTTT
TRBJ2-7 | TRBD1 | - | TRBV11-2 | CASSLGPGGYEQYF | TGTGCCAGCAGCTTAGGGCCAGGGGGCTACGAGCAGTACTTC
TRBJ2-2 | TRBD1 | - | TRBV25-1 | CASRSDRINTGELFF | TGTGCCAGCAGGTCGGACAGGATAAACACCGGGGAGCTGTTTTTT
TRBJ2-1 | - | - | TRBV7-9 | CASRPPSGAYNEQFF | TGTGCCAGCAGACCACCCTCTGGAGCCTACAATGAGCAGTTCTTC
TRBJ2-2 | - | - | TRBV2 | CASRTPNTGELFF | TGTGCCAGCCGGACACCCAACACCGGGGAGCTGTTTTTT
TRBJ2-3 | TRBD2 | - | TRBV27 | CASSLSPLAGLDTQYF | TGTGCCAGCAGTTTATCTCCCTTAGCGGGGTTGGATACGCAGTATTTT
TRBJ1-2 | - | - | TRBV5-5 | CASIGNYGYTF | TGTGCCAGCATAGGGAACTATGGCTACACCTTC
TRBJ1-2 | - | - | TRBV5-4 | CASSLLISVPPSYGYTF | TGTGCCAGCAGCCTCTTAATCAGTGTCCCTCCGAGCTATGGCTACACCTTC
TRBJ1-4 | - | - | TRBV19 | CASSPRAYNEKLFF | TGTGCCTCTTCGCCCAGGGCATATAATGAAAAACTGTTTTTT
TRBJ2-1 | TRBD2 | once | TRBV6-1 | CASRESSGSVFHEQFF | TGTGCCAGCAGAGAGTCTAGCGGGAGTGTGTTCCATGAGCAGTTCTTC
TRBJ1-1 | - | - | TRBV4-1 | CASTSRRFEAFF | TGCGCCAGCACCTCGAGGCGGTTTGAAGCTTTCTTT
TRBJ2-7 | - | - | TRBV25-1 | CASSDKITPYEQYF | TGTGCCAGCAGTGACAAAATAACCCCCTACGAGCAGTACTTC